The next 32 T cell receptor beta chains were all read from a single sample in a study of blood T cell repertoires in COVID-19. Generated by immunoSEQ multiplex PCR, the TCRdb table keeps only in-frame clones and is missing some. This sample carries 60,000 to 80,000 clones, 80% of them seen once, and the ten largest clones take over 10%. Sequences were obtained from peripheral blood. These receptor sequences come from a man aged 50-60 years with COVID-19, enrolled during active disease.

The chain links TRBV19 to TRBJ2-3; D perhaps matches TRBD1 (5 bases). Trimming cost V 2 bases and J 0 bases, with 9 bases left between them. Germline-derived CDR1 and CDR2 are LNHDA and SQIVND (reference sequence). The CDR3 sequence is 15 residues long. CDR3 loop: CASSIQGKSTDTQYF. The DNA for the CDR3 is TGTGCCAGTAGTATACAGGGCAAAAGCACAGATACGCAGTATTTT.

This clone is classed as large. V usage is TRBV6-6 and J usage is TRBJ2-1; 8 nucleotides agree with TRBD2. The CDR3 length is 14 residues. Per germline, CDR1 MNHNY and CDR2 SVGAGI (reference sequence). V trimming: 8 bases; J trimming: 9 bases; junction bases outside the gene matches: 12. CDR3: CASSPLAEGPEQFF. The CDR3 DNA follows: TGTGCCAGCTCACCACTAGCGGAGGGTCCTGAGCAGTTCTTC.

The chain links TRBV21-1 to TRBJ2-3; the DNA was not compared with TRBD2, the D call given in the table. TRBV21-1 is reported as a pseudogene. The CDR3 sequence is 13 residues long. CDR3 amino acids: CASTRGGPDTQYF. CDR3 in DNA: TGTGCCAGCACCCGGGGGGGGCCAGATACGCAGTATTTT.

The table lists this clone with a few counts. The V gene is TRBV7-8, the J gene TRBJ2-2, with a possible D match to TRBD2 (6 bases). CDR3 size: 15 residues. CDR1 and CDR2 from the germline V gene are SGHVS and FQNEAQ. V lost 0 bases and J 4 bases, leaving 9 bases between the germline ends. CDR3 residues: CASSLAGGVTGELFF. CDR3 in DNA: TGTGCCAGCAGCTTAGCGGGGGGAGTCACCGGGGAGCTGTTTTTT.

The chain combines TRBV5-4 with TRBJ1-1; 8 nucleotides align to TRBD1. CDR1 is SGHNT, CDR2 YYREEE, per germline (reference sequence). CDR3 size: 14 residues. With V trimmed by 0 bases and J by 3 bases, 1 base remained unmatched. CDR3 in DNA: TGTGCCAGCAGCTTGGGACAGGGGTACACTGAAGCTTTCTTT. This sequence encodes CASSLGQGYTEAFF.

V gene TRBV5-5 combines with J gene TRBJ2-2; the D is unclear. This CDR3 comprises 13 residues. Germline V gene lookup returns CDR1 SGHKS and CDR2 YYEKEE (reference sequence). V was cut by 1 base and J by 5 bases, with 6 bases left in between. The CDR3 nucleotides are TGTGCCAGCAGCTTGAGAGTTACCGGGGAGCTGTTTTTT. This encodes CASSLRVTGELFF.

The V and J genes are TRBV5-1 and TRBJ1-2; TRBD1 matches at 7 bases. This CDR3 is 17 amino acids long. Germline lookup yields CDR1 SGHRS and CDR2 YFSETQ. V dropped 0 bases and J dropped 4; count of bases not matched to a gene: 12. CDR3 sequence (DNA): TGCGCCAGCAGCTTGGGTCGGGACAGTAAAGATCTCTATGGCTACACCTTC. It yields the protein CASSLGRDSKDLYGYTF.

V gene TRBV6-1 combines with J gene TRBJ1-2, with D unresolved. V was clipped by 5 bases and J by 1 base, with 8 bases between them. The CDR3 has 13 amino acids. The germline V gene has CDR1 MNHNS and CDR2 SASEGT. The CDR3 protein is CASSLDNNYGYTF. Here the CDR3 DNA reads TGTGCCAGCAGTTTAGACAATAACTATGGCTACACCTTC.

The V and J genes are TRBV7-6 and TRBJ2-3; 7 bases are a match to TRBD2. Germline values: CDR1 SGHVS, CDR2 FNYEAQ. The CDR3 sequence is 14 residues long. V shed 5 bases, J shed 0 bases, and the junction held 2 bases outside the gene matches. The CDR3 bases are TGTGCCAGCAGCCGGGACTATAGCACAGATACGCAGTATTTT. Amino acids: CASSRDYSTDTQYF.

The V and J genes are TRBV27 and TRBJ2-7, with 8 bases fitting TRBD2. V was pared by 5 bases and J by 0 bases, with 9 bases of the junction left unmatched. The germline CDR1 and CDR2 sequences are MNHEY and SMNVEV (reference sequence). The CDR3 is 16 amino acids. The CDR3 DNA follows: TGTGCCAGCAGTATTTCGGCGGGAGGCTCCTCCTACGAGCAGTACTTC. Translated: CASSISAGGSSYEQYF.

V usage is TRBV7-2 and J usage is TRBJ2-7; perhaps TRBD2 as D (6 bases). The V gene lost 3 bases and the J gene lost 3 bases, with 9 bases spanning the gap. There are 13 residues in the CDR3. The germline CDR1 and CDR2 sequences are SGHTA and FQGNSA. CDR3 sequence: CASSFARDYEQYF. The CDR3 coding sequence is TGTGCCAGCAGCTTTGCGCGGGACTACGAGCAGTACTTC.

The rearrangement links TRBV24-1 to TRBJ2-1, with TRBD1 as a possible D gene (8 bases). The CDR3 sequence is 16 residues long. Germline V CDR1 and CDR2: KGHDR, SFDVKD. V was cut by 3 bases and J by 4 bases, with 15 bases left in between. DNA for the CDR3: TGTGCCACCAGTGATCCCACAGGGGGGGTTTACAATGAGCAGTTCTTC. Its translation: CATSDPTGGVYNEQFF.

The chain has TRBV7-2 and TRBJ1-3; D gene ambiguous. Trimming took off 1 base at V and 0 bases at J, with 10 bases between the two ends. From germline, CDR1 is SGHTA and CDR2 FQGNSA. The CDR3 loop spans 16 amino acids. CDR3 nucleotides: TGTGCCAGCAGCTTAGTTGGAGCGGGCTCTGGAAACACCATATATTTT. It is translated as CASSLVGAGSGNTIYF.

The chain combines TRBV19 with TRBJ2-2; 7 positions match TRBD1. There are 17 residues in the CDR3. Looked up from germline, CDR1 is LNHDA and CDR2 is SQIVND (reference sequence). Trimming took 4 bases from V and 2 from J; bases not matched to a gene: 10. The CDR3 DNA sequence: TGTGCCAGTAGTACCCTAATCGGGACAGCAAACACCGGGGAGCTGTTTTTT. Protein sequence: CASSTLIGTANTGELFF.

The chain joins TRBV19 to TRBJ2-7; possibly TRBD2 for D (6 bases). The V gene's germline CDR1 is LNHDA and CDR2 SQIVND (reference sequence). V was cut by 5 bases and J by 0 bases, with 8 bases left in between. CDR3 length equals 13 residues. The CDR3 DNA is TGTGCCAGTAGTGTGACTAGCTCCTACGAGCAGTACTTC. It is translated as CASSVTSSYEQYF.

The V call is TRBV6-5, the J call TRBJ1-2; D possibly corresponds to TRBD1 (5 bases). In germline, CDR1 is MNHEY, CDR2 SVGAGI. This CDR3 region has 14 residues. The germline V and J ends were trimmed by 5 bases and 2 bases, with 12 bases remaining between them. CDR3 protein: CASSPLQVNYGYTF. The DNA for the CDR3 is TGTGCCAGCAGTCCACTACAGGTGAACTATGGCTACACCTTC.

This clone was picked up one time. This chain's CDR3 is CASSLGTSGIDEQFF. As DNA, the CDR3 is TGCGCCAGCAGCCTAGGGACTAGCGGGATTGATGAGCAGTTCTTC. The chain couples TRBV5-1 to TRBJ2-1; TRBD2 matches 13 bases. Germline V gene sequence: CDR1 SGHRS, CDR2 YFSETQ. This CDR3 region has 15 residues. V was clipped by 4 bases and J by 8 bases; unmatched bases: 6.

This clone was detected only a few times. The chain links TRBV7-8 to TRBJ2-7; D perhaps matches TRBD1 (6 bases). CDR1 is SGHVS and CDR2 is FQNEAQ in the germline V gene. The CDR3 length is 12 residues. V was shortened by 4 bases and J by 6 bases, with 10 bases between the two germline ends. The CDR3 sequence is CASSSLRGEQYF. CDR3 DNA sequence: TGTGCCAGCAGCTCCCTCAGGGGCGAGCAGTACTTC.

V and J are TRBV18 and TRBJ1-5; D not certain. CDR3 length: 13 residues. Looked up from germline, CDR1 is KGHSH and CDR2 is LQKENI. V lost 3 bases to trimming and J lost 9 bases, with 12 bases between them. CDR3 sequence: CASSPSGEAPQHF. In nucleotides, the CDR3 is TGTGCCAGCTCACCCTCCGGGGAGGCGCCCCAGCATTTT.

Here the CDR3 reads CASSQRGAGPYQETQYF. The CDR3 DNA is TGTGCCAGCAGCCAGAGGGGAGCGGGACCGTACCAAGAGACCCAGTACTTC. This chain connects TRBV4-2 to TRBJ2-5; 7 nucleotides match TRBD2. This CDR3 is built from 17 residues. Germline V gene lookup returns CDR1 LGHNA and CDR2 YNFKEQ. V lost 3 bases to trimming and J lost 0 bases; unmatched junction nucleotides: 10.

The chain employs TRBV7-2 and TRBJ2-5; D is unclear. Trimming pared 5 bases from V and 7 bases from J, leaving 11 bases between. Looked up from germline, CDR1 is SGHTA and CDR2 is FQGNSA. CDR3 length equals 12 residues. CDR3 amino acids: CASSTPGGTQYF. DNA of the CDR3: TGTGCCAGCAGCACCCCCGGCGGGACCCAGTACTTC.

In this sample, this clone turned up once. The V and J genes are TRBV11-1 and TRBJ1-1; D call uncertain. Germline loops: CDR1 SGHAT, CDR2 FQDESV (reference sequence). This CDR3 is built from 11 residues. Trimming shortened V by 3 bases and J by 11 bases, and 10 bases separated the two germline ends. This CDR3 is CASSFGSWAFF. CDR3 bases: TGTGCCAGCAGCTTCGGGTCTTGGGCTTTCTTT.

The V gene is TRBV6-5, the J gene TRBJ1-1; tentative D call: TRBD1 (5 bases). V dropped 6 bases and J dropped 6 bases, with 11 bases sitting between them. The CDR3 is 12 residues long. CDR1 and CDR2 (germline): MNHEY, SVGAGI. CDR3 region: CASSLGGAEAFF. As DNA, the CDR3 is TGTGCCAGCAGCCTCGGGGGTGCTGAAGCTTTCTTT.

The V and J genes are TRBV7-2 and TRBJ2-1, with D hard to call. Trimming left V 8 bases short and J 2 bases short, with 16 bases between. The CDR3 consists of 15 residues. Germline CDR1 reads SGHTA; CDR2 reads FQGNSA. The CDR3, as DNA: TGTGCCAGCTCCAGTTTTTCCCCACCCTACAATGAGCAGTTCTTC. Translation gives CASSSFSPPYNEQFF.

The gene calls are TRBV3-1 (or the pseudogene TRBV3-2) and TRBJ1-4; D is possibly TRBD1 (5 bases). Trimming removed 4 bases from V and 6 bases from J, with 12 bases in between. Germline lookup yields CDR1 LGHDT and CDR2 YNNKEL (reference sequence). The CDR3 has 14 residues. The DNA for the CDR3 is TGTGCCAGCAGCCTGCGACAGCCTTATGAAAAACTGTTTTTT. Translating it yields CASSLRQPYEKLFF.

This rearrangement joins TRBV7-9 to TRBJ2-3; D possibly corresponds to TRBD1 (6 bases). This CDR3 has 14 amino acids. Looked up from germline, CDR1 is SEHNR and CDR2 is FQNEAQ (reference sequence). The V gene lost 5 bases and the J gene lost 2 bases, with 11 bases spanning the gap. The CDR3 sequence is CASSRTDFTDTQYF. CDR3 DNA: TGTGCCAGCAGCCGGACAGATTTCACAGATACGCAGTATTTT.

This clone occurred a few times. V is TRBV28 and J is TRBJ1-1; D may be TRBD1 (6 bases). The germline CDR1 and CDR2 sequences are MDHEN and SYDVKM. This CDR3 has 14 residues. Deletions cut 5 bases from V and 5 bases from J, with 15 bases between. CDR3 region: CASSAAGRGTEAFF. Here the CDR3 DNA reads TGTGCCAGCAGTGCCGCGGGGAGGGGGACTGAAGCTTTCTTT.

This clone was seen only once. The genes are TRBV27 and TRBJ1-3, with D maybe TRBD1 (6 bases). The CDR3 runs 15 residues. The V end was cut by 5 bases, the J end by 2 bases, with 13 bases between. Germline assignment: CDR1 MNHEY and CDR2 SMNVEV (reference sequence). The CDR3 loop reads CASSTTGLPGNTIYF. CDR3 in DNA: TGTGCCAGCAGTACCACAGGGCTCCCTGGAAACACCATATATTTT.

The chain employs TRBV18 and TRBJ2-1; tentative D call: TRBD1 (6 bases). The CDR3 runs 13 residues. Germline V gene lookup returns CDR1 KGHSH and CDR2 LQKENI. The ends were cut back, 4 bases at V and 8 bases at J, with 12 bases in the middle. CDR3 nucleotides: TGTGCCAGCTCACGGGCAGGGGCCCATGAGCAGTTCTTC. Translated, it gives CASSRAGAHEQFF. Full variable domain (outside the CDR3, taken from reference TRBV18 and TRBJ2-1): NAGVMQNPRHLVRRRGQEARLRCSPMKGHSHVYWYRQLPEEGLKFMVYLQKENIIDESGMPKERFSAEFPKEGPSILRIQQVVRGDSAAYFCASSRAGAHEQFFGPGTRLTVL.

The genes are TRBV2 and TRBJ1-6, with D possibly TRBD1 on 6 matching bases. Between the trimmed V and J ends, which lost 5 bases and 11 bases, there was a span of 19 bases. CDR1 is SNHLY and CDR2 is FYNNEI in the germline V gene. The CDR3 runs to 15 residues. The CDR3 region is CASSTRDRFGPPLHF. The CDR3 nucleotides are TGTGCCAGCAGTACCCGTGACAGGTTTGGGCCACCCCTCCACTTT.

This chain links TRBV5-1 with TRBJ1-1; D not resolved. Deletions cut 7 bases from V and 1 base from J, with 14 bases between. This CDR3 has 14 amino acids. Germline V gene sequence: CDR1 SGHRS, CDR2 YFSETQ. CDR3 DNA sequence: TGCGCCAGCGAGGGTGAAGGGTGGAACACTGAAGCTTTCTTT. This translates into CASEGEGWNTEAFF.

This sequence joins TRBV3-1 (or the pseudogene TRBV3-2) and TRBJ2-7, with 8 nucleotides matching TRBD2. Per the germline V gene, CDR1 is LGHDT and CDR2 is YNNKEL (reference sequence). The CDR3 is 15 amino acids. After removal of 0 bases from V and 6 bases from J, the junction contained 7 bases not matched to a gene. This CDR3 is CASSQDPSGSLEQYF. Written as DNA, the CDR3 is TGTGCCAGCAGCCAAGATCCAAGCGGGAGCCTCGAGCAGTACTTC.